These 9 T cell receptor beta chains were all obtained from the same sample, sequenced in a study of blood T cell repertoires in COVID-19. Profiling relied on immunoSEQ multiplex PCR, and the TCRdb table lists in-frame clones only, not all of them. The table shows 410,000 or so clones, with 89% occurring only once. The specimen sequenced was peripheral blood. These receptors all stem from a woman between 35 and 50 years old with COVID-19, enrolled during active disease.

V gene TRBV7-2 combines with J gene TRBJ1-5; D is unclear. Trimming left V 2 bases short and J 2 bases short, with 7 bases between. Germline lookup yields CDR1 SGHTA and CDR2 FQGNSA. The CDR3 is 14 amino acids. CDR3 DNA: TGTGCCAGCAGCTTATCGGGAGGCAATCAGCCCCAGCATTTT. Its translation: CASSLSGGNQPQHF.

The V and J genes are TRBV9 and TRBJ2-3; TRBD2 aligns across 10 bases. Germline V CDR1 and CDR2: SGDLS, YYNGEE. This CDR3 contains 15 residues. J gave up 3 bases and V 0 bases, and 1 base lay outside the gene matches. Here the CDR3 DNA reads TGTGCCAGCAGCGTAGGGGGACTAGCGACAGATACGCAGTATTTT. Translating gives CASSVGGLATDTQYF.

CDR3 nucleotides: TGCGCCAGCAGCCAGCAACCGGGACTAGCGGTCTACGAGCAGTACTTC. The encoded protein is CASSQQPGLAVYEQYF. The V call is TRBV4-3, the J call TRBJ2-7; 11 nucleotides agree with TRBD2. CDR1 is LGHNA, CDR2 YSLEER, per germline. J gave up 3 bases and V 3 bases, and 7 bases lay outside the gene matches. The CDR3 totals 16 residues.

V gene TRBV29-1 combines with J gene TRBJ2-7, with 9 bases that match TRBD1. Germline CDR1 is SQVTM and CDR2 is ANQGSEA. The V gene end was trimmed by 5 bases and the J gene end by 3 bases; junction bases not matched to a gene: 11. The length of the CDR3 is 15 residues. The CDR3 bases are TGCAGCGTTCTTAAAGGGACAGGGACTAACTACGAGCAGTACTTC. Its protein is CSVLKGTGTNYEQYF.

This chain connects TRBV4-3 to TRBJ1-4; 9 bases agree with TRBD1. CDR3 length: 17 residues. CDR1 is LGHNA and CDR2 is YSLEER in the germline V gene. V gave up 3 bases and J gave up 7 bases; unmatched junction bases: 12. The CDR3 DNA reads as TGCGCCAGCAGCCAGGGGGGGGACAGGGTGCTTCGTGAAAAACTGTTTTTT. This gives the protein CASSQGGDRVLREKLFF.

The V and J genes are TRBV7-9 and TRBJ2-6, with no clear D. The CDR3 runs to 18 residues. The V and J ends lost 4 bases and 2 bases respectively, with 18 bases between them. Germline V gene lookup returns CDR1 SEHNR and CDR2 FQNEAQ (reference sequence). This CDR3 is CASSSPPGRWAGANVLTF. DNA for the CDR3: TGTGCCAGCAGCTCCCCCCCAGGCCGGTGGGCTGGGGCCAACGTCCTGACTTTC.

This chain connects TRBV2 to TRBJ1-2, with D tentatively TRBD1 (5 bases). V lost 6 bases to trimming and J lost 3 bases, with 14 bases between them. This CDR3 contains 14 residues. Germline V gene lookup returns CDR1 SNHLY and CDR2 FYNNEI. The CDR3 DNA follows: TGTGCCAGCAGCGGGGGACTGGGGGACTATGGCTACACCTTC. Translated, it gives CASSGGLGDYGYTF.

The V gene is TRBV28, the J gene TRBJ2-2; D call uncertain. This CDR3 has 12 amino acids. The ends were cut back, 8 bases at V and 1 base at J, with 5 bases in the middle. Germline CDR1 and CDR2: MDHEN and SYDVKM. In nucleotides, the CDR3 is TGTGCCAGCCAGCGGAACACCGGGGAGCTGTTTTTT. Translating gives CASQRNTGELFF. Combining the CDR3 with reference TRBV28 and TRBJ2-2 gives the whole variable domain DVKVTQSSRYLVKRTGEKVFLECVQDMDHENMFWYRQDPGLGLRLIYFSYDVKMKEKGDIPEGYSVSREKKERFSLILESASTNQTSMYLCASQRNTGELFFGEGSRLTVL.

The chain combines TRBV28 with TRBJ1-6; tentatively, D is TRBD1 (6 bases). The length of the CDR3 is 12 residues. Trimming removed 6 bases from V and 7 bases from J, with 7 bases in between. Germline V CDR1 and CDR2: MDHEN, SYDVKM. The CDR3 sequence is CASRGTNSPLHF. The CDR3 nucleotides are TGTGCCAGCAGGGGGACAAATTCACCCCTCCACTTT.